Listed below are T cell receptor beta chains from one sample, sequenced in a study of blood T cell repertoires in COVID-19. Profiled with immunoSEQ multiplex PCR; TCRdb holds only in-frame clones, not every one. The sample holds 150,000 to 190,000 clones, 84% seen once. Source material: PBMCs or T cells enriched from blood (not recorded which). The receptors come from a man over 45 who had recovered from COVID-19. Both conserved end residues are part of each CDR3. A D gene is named only where the DNA matches it firmly. Not every row has a clone size; where given, it reads once, few, many or a size class.

>.|16|TRBV21-1|TRBJ2-5|.
TGTGCCAGCAGCAAAGGGCGGGACAGGCCCAAACCGGACCAGTACTTC
CASSKGRDRPKPDQYF
>.|18|TRBV6-1|TRBJ1-3|TRBD1
TGTGCCAGCAGTGAAGGTCCGATAAGGGGGCTGACTGGAAACACCATATATTTT
CASSEGPIRGLTGNTIYF
>.|14|TRBV10-3|TRBJ1-2|.
TGTGCCATCAGTGAGTCAGAGACAGCCTCTGGCTACACCTTC
CAISESETASGYTF
>.|15|TRBV7-2|TRBJ2-3|.
TGTGCCAGCACCCAGACTCCGATCAGGGCAGATACGCAGTATTTT
CASTQTPIRADTQYF
>.|15|TRBV9|TRBJ1-4|TRBD1
TGTGCCAGCAGCAGACAGGGGGCGCGGGTTGAAAAACTGTTTTTT
CASSRQGARVEKLFF
>few|17|TRBV2|TRBJ1-1|TRBD1
TGTGCCAGCAGGGACCGGGGGACAGGGGAAGGTCGGACTGAAGCTTTCTTT
CASRDRGTGEGRTEAFF
>.|15|TRBV27|TRBJ1-6|.
TGTGCCAGCAGTCCCTCACTAGGATATAATTCACCCCTCCACTTT
CASSPSLGYNSPLHF
>.|15|TRBV15|TRBJ1-4|.
TGTGCCACCAGCAGAGTGGCGGGCCTAATTGAAAAACTGTTTTTT
CATSRVAGLIEKLFF
>.|15|TRBV19|TRBJ2-2|.
TGTGCCAGTAGTATGATAGAACTTAACACCGGGGAGCTGTTTTTT
CASSMIELNTGELFF
>.|14|TRBV9|TRBJ2-7|TRBD1
TGTGCCAGCAGCGGGGGACAGGGATCGGTCGAGCAGTACTTC
CASSGGQGSVEQYF
>.|14|TRBV5-4|TRBJ1-1|TRBD1
TGTGCCAGCAGCTCACAGGGGGCGCGCACTGAAGCTTTCTTT
CASSSQGARTEAFF
>.|15|TRBV7-3|TRBJ2-6|.
TGTGCCAGCAGCGCAGGGGTTTCTGGGGCCAACGTCCTGACTTTC
CASSAGVSGANVLTF
>.|14|TRBV7-2|TRBJ2-5|TRBD2
TGTGCCAGCAGCAGTGCGGGGGGGCCGAAGACCCAGTACTTC
CASSSAGGPKTQYF
>.|15|TRBV7-9|TRBJ1-4|TRBD1
TGTGCCAGCAGCTTAGTGGGGACAGGGAGCGAAAAACTGTTTTTT
CASSLVGTGSEKLFF
>.|14|TRBV5-1|TRBJ2-2|TRBD1
TGCGCCAGCACTGGACAGGTAGAGGCCGGGGAGCTGTTTTTT
CASTGQVEAGELFF
>.|13|TRBV9|TRBJ1-2|TRBD1
TGTGCCAGCAGCCCTACAGGGGCGGGTGGCTACACCTTC
CASSPTGAGGYTF
>.|13|TRBV23-1|TRBJ1-5|.
TGCGCCAGCAGTCAAATTAACAATCAGCCCCAGCATTTT
CASSQINNQPQHF
>.|18|TRBV3-1/TRBV3-2|TRBJ2-3|TRBD2
TGTGCCAGCAGCCAAGACGATGGCGGGGGGACGTCCACAGATACGCAGTATTTT
CASSQDDGGGTSTDTQYF
>.|15|TRBV5-6|TRBJ2-2|.
TGTGCCAGCAGCTTCAGGGAGGCGAACACCGGGGAGCTGTTTTTT
CASSFREANTGELFF
>.|14|TRBV6-6|TRBJ1-1|TRBD1
TGTGCCAGCAGTACAGGACAGGGAGGCACTGAAGCTTTCTTT
CASSTGQGGTEAFF
>.|12|TRBV30|TRBJ1-2|.
TGTGCCTGTCTTGGGGCGAACTATGGCTACACCTTC
CACLGANYGYTF
>.|17|TRBV11-3|TRBJ1-3|.
TGTGCCAGCAGCTCCACTGGGAGATTAACCTCTGGAAACACCATATATTTT
CASSSTGRLTSGNTIYF
>.|15|TRBV7-2|TRBJ1-1|.
TGTGCCAGCAGCCCTGGACAGCCCCCGTACACTGAAGCTTTCTTT
CASSPGQPPYTEAFF
>once|16|TRBV9|TRBJ2-3|TRBD2
TGTGCCAGCAGCGTAACTAGCGGGGGGGCGACAGATACGCAGTATTTT
CASSVTSGGATDTQYF
>.|18|TRBV10-3|TRBJ1-2|TRBD1
TGTGCCATCAGTGAGTCTAATGGACAGGAGAGCGGTAACTATGGCTACACCTTC
CAISESNGQESGNYGYTF
>few|13|TRBV4-1|TRBJ1-5|.
TGCGCCAGCAGCCAAGAACCGGGTCAGCCCCAGCATTTT
CASSQEPGQPQHF
>.|14|TRBV7-2|TRBJ1-2|.
TGTGCCAGCAGCTCCCCGGGACAACTGGTCGGCTACACCTTC
CASSSPGQLVGYTF
>.|16|TRBV19|TRBJ1-5|TRBD1
TGTGCCAGTAGTATTCACAGGGGGAACGCCAATCAGCCCCAGCATTTT
CASSIHRGNANQPQHF